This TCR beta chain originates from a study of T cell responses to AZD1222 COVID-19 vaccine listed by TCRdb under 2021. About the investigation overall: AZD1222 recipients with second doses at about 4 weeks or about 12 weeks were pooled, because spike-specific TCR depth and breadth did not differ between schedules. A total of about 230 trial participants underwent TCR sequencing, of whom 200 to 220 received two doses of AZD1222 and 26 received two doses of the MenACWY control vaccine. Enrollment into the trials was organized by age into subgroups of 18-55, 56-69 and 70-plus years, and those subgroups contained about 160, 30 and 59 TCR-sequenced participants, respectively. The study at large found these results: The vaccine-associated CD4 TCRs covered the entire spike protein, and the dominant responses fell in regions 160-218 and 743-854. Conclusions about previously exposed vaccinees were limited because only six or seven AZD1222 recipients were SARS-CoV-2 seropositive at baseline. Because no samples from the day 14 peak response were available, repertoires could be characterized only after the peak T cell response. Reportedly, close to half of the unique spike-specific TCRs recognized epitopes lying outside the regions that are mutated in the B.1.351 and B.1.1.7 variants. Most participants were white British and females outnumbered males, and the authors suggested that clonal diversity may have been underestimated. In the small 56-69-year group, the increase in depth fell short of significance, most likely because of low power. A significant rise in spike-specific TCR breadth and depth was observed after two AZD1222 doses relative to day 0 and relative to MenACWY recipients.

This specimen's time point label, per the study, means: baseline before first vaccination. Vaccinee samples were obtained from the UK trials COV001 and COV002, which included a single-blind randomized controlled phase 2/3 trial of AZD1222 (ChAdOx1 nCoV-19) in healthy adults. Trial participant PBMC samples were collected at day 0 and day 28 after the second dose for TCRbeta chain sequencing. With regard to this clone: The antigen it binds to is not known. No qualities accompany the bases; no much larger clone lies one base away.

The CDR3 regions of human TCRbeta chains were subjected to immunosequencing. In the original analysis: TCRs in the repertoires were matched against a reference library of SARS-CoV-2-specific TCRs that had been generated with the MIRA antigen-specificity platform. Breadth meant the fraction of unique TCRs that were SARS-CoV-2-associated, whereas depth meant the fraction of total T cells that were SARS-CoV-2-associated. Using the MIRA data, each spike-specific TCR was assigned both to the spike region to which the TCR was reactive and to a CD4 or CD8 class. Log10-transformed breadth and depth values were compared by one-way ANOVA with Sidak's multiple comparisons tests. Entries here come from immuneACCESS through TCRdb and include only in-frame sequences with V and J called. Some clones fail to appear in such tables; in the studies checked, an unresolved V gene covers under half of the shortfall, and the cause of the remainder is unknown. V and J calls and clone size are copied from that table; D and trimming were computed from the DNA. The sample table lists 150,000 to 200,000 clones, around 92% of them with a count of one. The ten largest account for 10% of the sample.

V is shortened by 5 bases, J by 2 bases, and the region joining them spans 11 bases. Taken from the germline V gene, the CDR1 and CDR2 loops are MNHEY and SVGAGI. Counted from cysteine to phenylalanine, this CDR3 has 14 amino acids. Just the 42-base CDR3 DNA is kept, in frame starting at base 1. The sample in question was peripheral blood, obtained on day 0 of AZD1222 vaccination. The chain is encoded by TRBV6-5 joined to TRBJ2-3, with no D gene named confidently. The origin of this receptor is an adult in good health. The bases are TGTGCCAGCAGTACACCATTATCCACAGATACGCAGTATTTT. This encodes CASSTPLSTDTQYF.